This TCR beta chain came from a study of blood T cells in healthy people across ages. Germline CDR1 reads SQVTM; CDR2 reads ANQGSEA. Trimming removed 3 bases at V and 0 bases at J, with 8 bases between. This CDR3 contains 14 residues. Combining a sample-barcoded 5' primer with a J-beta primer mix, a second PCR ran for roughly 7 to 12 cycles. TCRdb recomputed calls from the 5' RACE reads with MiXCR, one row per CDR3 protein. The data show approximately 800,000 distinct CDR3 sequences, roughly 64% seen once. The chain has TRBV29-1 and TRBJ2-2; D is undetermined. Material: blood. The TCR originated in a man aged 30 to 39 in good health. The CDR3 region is CSVEGRTNTGELFF. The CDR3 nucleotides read TGCAGCGTTGAGGGTAGGACGAACACCGGGGAGCTGTTTTTT.